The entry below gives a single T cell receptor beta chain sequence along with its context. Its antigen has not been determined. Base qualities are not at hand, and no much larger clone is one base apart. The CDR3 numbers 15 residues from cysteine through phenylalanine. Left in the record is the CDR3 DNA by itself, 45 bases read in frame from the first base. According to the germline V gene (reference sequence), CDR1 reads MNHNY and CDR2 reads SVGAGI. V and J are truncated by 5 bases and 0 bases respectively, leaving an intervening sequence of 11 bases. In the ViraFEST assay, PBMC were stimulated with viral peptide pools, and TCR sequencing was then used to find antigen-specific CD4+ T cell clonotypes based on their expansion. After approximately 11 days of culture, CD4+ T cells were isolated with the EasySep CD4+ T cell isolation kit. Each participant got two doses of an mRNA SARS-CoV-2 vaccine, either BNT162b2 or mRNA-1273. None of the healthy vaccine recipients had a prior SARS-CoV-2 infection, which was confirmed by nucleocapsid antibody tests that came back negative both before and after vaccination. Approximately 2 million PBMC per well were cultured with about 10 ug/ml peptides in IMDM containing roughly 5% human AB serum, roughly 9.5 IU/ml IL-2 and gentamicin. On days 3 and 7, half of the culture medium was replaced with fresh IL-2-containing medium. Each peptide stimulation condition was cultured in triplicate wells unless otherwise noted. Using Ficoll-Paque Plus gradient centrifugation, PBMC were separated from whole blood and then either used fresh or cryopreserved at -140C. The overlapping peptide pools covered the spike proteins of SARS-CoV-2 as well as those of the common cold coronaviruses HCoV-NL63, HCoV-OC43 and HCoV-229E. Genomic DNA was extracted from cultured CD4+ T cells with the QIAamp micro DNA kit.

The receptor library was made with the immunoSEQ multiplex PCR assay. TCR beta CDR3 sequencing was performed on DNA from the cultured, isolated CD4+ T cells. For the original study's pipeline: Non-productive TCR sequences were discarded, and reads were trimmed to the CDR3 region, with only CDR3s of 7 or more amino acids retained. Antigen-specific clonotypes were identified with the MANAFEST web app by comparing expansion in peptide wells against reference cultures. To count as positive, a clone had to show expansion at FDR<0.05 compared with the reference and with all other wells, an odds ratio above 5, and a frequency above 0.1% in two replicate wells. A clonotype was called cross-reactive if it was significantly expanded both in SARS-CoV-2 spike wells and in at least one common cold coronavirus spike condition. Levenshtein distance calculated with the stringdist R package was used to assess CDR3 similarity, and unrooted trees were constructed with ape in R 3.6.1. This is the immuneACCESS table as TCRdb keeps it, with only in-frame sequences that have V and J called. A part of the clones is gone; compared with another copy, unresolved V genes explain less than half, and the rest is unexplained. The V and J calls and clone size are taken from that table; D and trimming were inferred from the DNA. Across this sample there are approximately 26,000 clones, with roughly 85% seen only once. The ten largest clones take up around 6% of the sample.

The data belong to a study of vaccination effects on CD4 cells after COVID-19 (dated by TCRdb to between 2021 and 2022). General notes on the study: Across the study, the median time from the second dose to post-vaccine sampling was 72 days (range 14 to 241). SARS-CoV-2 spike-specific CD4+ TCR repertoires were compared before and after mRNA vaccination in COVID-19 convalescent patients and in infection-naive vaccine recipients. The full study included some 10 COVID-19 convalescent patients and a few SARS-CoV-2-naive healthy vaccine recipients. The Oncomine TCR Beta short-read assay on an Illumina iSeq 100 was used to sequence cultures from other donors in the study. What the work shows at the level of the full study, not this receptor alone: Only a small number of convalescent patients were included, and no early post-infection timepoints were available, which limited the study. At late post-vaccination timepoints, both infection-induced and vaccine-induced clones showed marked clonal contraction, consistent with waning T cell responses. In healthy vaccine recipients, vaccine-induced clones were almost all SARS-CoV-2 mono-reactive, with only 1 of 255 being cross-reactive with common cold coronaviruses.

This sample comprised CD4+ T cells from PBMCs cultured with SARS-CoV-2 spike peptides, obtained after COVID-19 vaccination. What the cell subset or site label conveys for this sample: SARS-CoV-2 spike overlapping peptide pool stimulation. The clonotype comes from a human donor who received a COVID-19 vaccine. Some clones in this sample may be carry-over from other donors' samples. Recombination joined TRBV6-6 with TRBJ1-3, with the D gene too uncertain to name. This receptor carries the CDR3 CASSIPPNSGNTIYF. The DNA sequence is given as TGTGCCAGCAGTATCCCACCTAACTCTGGAAACACCATATATTTT.